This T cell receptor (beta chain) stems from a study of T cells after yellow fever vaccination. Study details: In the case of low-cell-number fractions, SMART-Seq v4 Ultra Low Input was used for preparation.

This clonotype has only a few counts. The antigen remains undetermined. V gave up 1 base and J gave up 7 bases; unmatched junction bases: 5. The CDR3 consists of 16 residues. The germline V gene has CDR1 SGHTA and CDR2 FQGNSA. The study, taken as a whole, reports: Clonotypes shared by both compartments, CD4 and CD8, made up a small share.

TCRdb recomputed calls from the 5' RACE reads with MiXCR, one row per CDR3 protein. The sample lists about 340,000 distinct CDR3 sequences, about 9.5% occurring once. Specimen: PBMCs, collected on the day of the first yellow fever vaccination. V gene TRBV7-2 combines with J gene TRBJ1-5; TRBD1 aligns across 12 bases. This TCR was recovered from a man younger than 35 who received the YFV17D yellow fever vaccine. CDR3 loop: CASSLVGTGGVQPQHF. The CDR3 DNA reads TGTGCCAGCAGCTTAGTGGGGACAGGGGGCGTCCAGCCCCAGCATTTT.